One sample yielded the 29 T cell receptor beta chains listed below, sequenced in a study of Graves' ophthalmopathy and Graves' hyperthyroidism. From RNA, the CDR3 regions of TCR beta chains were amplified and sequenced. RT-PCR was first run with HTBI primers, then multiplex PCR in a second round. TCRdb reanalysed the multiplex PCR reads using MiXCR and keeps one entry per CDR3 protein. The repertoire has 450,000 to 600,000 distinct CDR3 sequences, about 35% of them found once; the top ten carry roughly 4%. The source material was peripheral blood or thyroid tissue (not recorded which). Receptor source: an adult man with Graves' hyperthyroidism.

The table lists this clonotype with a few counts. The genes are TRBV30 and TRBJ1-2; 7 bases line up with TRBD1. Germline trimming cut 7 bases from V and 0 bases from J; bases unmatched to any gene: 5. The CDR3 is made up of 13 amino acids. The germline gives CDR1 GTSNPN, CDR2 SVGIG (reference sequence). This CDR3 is CASGTASNYGYTF. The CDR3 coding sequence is TGTGCCTCGGGGACAGCTTCTAACTATGGCTACACCTTC.

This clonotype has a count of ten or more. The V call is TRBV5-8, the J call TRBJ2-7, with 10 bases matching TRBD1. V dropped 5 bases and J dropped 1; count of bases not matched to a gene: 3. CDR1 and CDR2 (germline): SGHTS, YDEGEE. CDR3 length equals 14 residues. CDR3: CASRKGQGSYEQYF. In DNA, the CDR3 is TGTGCCAGCAGGAAGGGACAGGGGTCCTACGAGCAGTACTTC.

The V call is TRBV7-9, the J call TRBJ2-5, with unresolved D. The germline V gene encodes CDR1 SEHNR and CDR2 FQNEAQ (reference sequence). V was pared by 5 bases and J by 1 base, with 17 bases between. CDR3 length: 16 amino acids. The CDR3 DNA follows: TGTGCCAGCAGCCTCGGCCTCTCGCCCCTCCAAGAGACCCAGTACTTC. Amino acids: CASSLGLSPLQETQYF.

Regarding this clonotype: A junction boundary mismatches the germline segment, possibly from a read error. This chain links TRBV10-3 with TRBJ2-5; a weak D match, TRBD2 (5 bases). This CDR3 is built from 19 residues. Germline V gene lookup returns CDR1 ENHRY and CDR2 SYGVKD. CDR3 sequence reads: CASSSSGRRRAEYQETQYF. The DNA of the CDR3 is TGTGCCAGCAGTTCCAGCGGACGACGACGAGCGGAGTACCAAGAGACCCAGTACTTC.

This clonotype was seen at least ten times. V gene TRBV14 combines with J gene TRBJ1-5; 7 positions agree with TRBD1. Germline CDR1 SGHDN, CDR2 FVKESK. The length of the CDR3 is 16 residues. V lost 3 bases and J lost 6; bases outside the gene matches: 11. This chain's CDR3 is CASSQARTGLGQPQHF. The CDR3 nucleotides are TGTGCCAGCAGCCAGGCCCGGACAGGTCTGGGTCAGCCCCAGCATTTT.

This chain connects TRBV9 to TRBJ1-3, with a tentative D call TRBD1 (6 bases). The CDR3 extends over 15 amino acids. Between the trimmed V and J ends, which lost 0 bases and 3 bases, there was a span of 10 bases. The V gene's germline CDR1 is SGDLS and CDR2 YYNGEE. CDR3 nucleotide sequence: TGTGCCAGCAGCGTAGGTGGGGGCCGTGGAAACACCATATATTTT. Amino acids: CASSVGGGRGNTIYF.

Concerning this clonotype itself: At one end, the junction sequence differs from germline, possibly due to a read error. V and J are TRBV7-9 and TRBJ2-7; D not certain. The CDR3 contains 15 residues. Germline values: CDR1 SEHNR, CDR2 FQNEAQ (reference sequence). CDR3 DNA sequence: TGTGCCGGCAGCTTAGATGATCGTAAGGGCTGGGAGCAGTACTTC. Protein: CAGSLDDRKGWEQYF.

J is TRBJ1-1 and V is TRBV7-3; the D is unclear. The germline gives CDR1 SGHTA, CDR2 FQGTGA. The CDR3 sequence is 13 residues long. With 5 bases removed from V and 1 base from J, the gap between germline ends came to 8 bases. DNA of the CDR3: TGTGCCAGCAGCCATGCGAGGAACACTGAAGCTTTCTTT. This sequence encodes CASSHARNTEAFF. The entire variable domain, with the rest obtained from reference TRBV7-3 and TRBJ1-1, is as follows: GAGVSQTPSNKVTEKGKYVELRCDPISGHTALYWYRQSLGQGPEFLIYFQGTGAADDSGLPNDRFFAVRPEGSVSTLKIQRTERGDSAVYLCASSHARNTEAFFGQGTRLTVV.

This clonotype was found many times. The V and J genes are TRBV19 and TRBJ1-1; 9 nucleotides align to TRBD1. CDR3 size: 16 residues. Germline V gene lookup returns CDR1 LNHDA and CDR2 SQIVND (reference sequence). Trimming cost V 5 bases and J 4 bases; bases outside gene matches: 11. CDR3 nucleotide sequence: TGTGCCAGTAGTCCTAACAGGGGGCGTGTAGTCACTGAAGCTTTCTTT. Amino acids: CASSPNRGRVVTEAFF. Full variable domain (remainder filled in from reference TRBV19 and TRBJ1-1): DGGITQSPKYLFRKEGQNVTLSCEQNLNHDAMYWYRQDPGQGLRLIYYSQIVNDFQKGDIAEGYSVSREKKESFPLTVTSAQKNPTAFYLCASSPNRGRVVTEAFFGQGTRLTVV.

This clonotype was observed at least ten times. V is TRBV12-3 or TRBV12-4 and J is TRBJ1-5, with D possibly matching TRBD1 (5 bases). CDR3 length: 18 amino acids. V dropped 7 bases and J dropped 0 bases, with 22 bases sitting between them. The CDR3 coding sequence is TGTGCCAGCACGGCGGGGGACCCGACGCTTTATAGCAATCAGCCCCAGCATTTT. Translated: CASTAGDPTLYSNQPQHF.

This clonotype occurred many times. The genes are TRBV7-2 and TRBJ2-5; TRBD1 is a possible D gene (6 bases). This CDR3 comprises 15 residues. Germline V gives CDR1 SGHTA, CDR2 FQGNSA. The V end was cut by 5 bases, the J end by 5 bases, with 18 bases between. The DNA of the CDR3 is TGTGCCAGCAGCACCACAGGGCGAGGGCGGGAGACCCAGTACTTC. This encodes CASSTTGRGRETQYF.

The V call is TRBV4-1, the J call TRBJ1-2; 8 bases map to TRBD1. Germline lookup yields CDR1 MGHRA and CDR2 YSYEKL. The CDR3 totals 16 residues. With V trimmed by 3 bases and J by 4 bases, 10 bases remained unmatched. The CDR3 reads CASSQRIQGASYGYTF. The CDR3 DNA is TGCGCCAGCAGCCAGCGGATTCAGGGGGCTTCCTATGGCTACACCTTC.

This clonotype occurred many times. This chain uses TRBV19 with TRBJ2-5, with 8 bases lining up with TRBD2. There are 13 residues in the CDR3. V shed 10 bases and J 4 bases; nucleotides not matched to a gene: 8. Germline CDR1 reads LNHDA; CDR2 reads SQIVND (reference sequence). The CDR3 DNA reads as TGTGCCACATCCGGGACTAGTTCAGAGACCCAGTACTTC. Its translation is CATSGTSSETQYF.

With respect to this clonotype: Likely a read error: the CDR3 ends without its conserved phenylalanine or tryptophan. The CDR3, as DNA: TGCAGTGCTATGGGACAGGGGAACCTGAACACTGAAGCTTTCCTT. Residues: CSAMGQGNLNTEAFL. The V and J genes are TRBV20-1 and TRBJ1-1, with 10 bases matching TRBD1. Germline V CDR1 and CDR2: DFQATT, SNEGSKA (reference sequence). V lost 4 bases, J lost 0 bases, and 5 bases stayed unmatched. The length of the CDR3 is 15 residues.

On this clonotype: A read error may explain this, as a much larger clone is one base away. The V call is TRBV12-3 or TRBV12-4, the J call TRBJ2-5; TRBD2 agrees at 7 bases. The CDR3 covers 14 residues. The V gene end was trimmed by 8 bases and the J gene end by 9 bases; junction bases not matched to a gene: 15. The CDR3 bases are TGTGCCAGCTCACCACCGCTGGGGAGGGAGGCCCAGTACTTC. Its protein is CASSPPLGREAQYF.

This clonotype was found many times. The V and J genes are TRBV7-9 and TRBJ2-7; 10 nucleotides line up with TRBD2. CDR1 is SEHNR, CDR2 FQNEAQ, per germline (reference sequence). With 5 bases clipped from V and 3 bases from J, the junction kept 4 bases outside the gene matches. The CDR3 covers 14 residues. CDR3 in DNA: TGTGCCAGCAGCGATATAGCGGGGGGCTACGAGCAGTACTTC. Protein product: CASSDIAGGYEQYF.

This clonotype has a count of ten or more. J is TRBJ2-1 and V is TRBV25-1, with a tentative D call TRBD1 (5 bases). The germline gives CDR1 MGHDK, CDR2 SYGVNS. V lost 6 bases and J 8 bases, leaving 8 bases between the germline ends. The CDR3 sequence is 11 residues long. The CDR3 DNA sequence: TGTGCCAGCAGCATAGGGGATGAGCAGTTCTTC. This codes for CASSIGDEQFF.

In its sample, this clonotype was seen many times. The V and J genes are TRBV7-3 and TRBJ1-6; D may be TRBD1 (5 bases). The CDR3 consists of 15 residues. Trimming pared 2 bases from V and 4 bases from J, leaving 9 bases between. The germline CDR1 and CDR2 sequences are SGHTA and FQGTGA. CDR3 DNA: TGTGCCAGCAGCTTAGGCCAGGGTTATAATTCACCCCTCCACTTT. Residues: CASSLGQGYNSPLHF. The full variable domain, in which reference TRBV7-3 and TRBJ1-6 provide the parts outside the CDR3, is GAGVSQTPSNKVTEKGKYVELRCDPISGHTALYWYRQSLGQGPEFLIYFQGTGAADDSGLPNDRFFAVRPEGSVSTLKIQRTERGDSAVYLCASSLGQGYNSPLHFGNGTRLTVT.

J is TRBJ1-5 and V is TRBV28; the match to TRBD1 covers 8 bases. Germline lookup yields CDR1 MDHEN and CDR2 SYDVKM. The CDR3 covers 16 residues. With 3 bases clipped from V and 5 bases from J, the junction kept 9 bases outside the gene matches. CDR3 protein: CASSLRYRGNDQPQHF. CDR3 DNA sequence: TGTGCCAGCAGTTTGCGATACAGGGGGAACGATCAGCCCCAGCATTTT.

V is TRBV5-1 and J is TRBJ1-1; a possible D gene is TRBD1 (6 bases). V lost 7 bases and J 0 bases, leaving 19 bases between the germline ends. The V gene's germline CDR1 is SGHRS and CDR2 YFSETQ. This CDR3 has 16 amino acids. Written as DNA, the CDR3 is TGCGCCAGCGGCCCAAGGGGGGGGCAGTTGAACACTGAAGCTTTCTTT. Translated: CASGPRGGQLNTEAFF.

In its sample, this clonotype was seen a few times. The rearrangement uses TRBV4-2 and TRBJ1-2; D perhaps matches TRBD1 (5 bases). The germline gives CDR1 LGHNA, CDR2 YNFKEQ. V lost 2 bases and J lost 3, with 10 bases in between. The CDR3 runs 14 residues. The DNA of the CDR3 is TGTGCCAGCAGCCAATCGGGGGACTACTATGGCTACACCTTC. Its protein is CASSQSGDYYGYTF.

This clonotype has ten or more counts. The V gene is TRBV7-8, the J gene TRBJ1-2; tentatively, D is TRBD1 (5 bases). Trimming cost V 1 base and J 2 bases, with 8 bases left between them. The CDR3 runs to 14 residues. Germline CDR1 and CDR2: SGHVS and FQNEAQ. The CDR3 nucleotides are TGTGCCAGCAGCTTAGTCCGGGGGAACTATGGCTACACCTTC. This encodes CASSLVRGNYGYTF. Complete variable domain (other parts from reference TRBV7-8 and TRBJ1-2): GAGVSQSPRYKVAKRGQDVALRCDPISGHVSLFWYQQALGQGPEFLTYFQNEAQLDKSGLPSDRFFAERPEGSVSTLKIQRTQQEDSAVYLCASSLVRGNYGYTFGSGTRLTVV.

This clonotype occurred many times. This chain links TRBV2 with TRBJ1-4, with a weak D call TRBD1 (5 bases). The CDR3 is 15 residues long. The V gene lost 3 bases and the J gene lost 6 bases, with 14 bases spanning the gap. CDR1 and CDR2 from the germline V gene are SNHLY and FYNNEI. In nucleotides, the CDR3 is TGTGCCAGCAGTGATAGTGGGGCCGCAGATGAAAAACTGTTTTTT. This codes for CASSDSGAADEKLFF. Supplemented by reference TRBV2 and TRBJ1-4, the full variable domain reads EPEVTQTPSHQVTQMGQEVILRCVPISNHLYFYWYRQILGQKVEFLVSFYNNEISEKSEIFDDQFSVERPDGSNFTLKIRSTKLEDSAMYFCASSDSGAADEKLFFGSGTQLSVL.

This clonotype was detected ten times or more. Here the CDR3 reads CASSVPGRQDISYGYTF. In DNA, the CDR3 is TGTGCCAGCAGTGTCCCCGGGCGACAGGATATTTCCTATGGCTACACCTTC. The chain combines TRBV2 with TRBJ1-2, with D tentatively TRBD1 (6 bases). V lost 4 bases to trimming and J lost 4 bases, with 22 bases between them. Looked up from germline, CDR1 is SNHLY and CDR2 is FYNNEI. This CDR3 is 17 amino acids long.

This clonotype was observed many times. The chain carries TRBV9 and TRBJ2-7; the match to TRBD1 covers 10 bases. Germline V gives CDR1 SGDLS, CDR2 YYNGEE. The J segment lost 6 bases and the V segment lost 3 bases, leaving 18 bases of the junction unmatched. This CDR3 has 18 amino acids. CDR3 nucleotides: TGTGCCAGCAGCGCCTCCCTATACGCTGGGACAGGGGTGTTCGAGCAGTACTTC. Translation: CASSASLYAGTGVFEQYF.

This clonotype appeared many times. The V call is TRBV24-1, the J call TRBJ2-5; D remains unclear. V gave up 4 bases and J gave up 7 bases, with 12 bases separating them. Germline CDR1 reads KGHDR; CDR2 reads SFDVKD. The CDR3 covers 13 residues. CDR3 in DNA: TGTGCCACCAGTGACCCCTCACTCGGGACCCAGTACTTC. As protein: CATSDPSLGTQYF.

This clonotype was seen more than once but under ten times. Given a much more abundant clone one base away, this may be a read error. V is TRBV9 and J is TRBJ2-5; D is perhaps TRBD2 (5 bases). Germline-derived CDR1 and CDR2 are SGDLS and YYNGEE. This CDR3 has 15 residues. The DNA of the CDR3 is TGTGCCGGCAGCGTTTCCGGCGGGTCTCTGGAGACCCAGTACTTC. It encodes CAGSVSGGSLETQYF. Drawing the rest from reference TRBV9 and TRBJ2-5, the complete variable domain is DSGVTQTPKHLITATGQRVTLRCSPRSGDLSVYWYQQSLDQGLQFLIQYYNGEERAKGNILERFSAQQFPDLHSELNLSSLELGDSALYFCAGSVSGGSLETQYFGPGTRLLVL.

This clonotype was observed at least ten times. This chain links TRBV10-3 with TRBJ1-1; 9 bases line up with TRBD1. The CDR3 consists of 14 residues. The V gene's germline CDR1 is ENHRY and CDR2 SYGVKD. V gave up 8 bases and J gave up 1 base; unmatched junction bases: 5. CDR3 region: CAIGQGLSNTEAFF. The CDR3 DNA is TGTGCCATCGGACAGGGGCTATCGAACACTGAAGCTTTCTTT.

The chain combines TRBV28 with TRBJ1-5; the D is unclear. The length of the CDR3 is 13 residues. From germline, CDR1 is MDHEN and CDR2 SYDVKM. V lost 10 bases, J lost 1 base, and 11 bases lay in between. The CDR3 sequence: CATSISSNQPQHF. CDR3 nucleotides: TGTGCCACATCAATTTCCAGCAATCAGCCCCAGCATTTT.